This paragraph covers one TCR beta chain sequence. Antigen unknown. A second PCR, run for roughly 7 to 12 cycles, used a sample-barcoded 5' primer plus a J-beta primer mix. Each TCR beta cDNA got a 12-nucleotide random molecular identifier. TCRdb redid the calling of the 5' RACE reads with MiXCR, one entry per CDR3 protein. The table has 1.6 million or so distinct CDR3 sequences, roughly 30% seen once; the top ten hold 11%. Drawn from each donor were around 9.1 milliliters of peripheral blood. The CDR3 covers 14 residues. With 2 bases removed from V and 6 bases from J, the gap between germline ends came to 11 bases. In germline, CDR1 is SGHTA, CDR2 FQGTGA. This sample stems from a study of blood T cells in healthy people across ages. Findings and caveats of the study: A roughly linear fall in TCR beta diversity per million T cells was seen with increasing age.

Input material: blood. The receptor was derived from a woman in her 30s in good health. J is TRBJ2-1 and V is TRBV7-3; D may be TRBD2 (7 bases). CDR3 sequence (DNA): TGTGCCAGCAGCTTAGCGGGGGCCCTCAATGAGCAGTTCTTC. Amino acids: CASSLAGALNEQFF.